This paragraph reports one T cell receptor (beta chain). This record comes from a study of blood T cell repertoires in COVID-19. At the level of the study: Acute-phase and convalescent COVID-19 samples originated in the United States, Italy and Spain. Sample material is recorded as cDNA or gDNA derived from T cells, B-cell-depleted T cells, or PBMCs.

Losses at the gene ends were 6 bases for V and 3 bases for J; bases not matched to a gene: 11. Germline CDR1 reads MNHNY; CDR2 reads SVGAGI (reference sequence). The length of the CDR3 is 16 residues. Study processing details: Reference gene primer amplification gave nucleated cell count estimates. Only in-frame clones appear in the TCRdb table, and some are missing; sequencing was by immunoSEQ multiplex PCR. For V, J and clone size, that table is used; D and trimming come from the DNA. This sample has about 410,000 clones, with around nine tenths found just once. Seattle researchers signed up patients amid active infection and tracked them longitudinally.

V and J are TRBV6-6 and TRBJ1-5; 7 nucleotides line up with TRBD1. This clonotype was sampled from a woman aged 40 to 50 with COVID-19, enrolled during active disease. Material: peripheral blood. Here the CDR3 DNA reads TGTGCCAGCAGCTCCGGGCTAGGGGGCACCAATCAGCCCCAGCATTTT. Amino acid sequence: CASSSGLGGTNQPQHF.